These 26 T cell receptor beta chains came from one sample sequenced in a study of blood T cell repertoires in COVID-19. The table came from immunoSEQ multiplex PCR; TCRdb's copy has only in-frame clones and leaves some out. The table lists 300,000 to 400,000 clones, about nine tenths of them singletons, with approximately 1.6% in the top ten. Sequenced: peripheral blood. The receptor set was obtained from a woman aged 30 to 39 with COVID-19, enrolled during active disease.

This clone was observed a few times. The chain joins TRBV2 to TRBJ2-7; TRBD1 aligns across 7 bases. From germline, CDR1 is SNHLY and CDR2 FYNNEI. V gave up 9 bases and J gave up 2 bases; unmatched junction bases: 10. The CDR3 totals 14 residues. CDR3 region: CASTAGTETYEQYV. In DNA form, the CDR3 reads TGTGCCAGTACTGCCGGGACAGAGACCTACGAGCAGTACGTC.

The chain is built from TRBV19 and TRBJ1-1; TRBD1 is a possible D gene (6 bases). CDR3 length equals 15 residues. CDR1 is LNHDA, CDR2 SQIVND, per germline (reference sequence). V shed 5 bases and J shed 4 bases, with 17 bases lying between them. The CDR3 region is CASSLNRVQVTEAFF. CDR3 nucleotides: TGTGCCAGTAGTCTCAACAGGGTTCAGGTCACTGAAGCTTTCTTT.

This clone was seen a single time. The rearrangement joins TRBV27 to TRBJ1-2, with D unresolved. The germline V gene has CDR1 MNHEY and CDR2 SMNVEV (reference sequence). There are 15 residues in the CDR3. V lost 2 bases and J lost 0, with 10 bases in between. As DNA, the CDR3 is TGTGCCAGCAGTTTAAGCGTAACGTCTAACTATGGCTACACCTTC. It yields the protein CASSLSVTSNYGYTF.

DNA of the CDR3: TGCGCCAGCAGCTTGGACACAACCGGGACAGACTATGGCTACACCTTC. Residues: CASSLDTTGTDYGYTF. The chain recombines TRBV5-1 with TRBJ1-2; 7 nucleotides agree with TRBD1. V was clipped by 0 bases and J by 3 bases; unmatched bases: 8. CDR1 SGHRS and CDR2 YFSETQ come from the germline V gene. The CDR3 loop spans 16 amino acids.

The rearrangement uses TRBV28 and TRBJ2-6; possibly TRBD2 for D (6 bases). CDR3 length equals 16 residues. Germline CDR1 is MDHEN and CDR2 is SYDVKM. Trimming removed 3 bases at V and 0 bases at J, with 9 bases between. This chain's CDR3 is CASSFSGGSGANVLTF. The CDR3 nucleotides are TGTGCCAGCAGTTTTAGCGGCGGCTCTGGGGCCAACGTCCTGACTTTC.

V is TRBV11-1 and J is TRBJ2-1; 11 nucleotides align to TRBD1. The V and J ends lost 3 bases and 7 bases, in that order; junction bases with no gene match: 8. Germline CDR1 SGHAT, CDR2 FQDESV (reference sequence). This CDR3 is 16 amino acids long. CDR3 protein: CASSFRTGGTFNEQFF. For the CDR3, the DNA is TGTGCCAGCAGCTTCAGGACAGGGGGCACTTTTAATGAGCAGTTCTTC.

This clone was counted between two and nine times. J is TRBJ1-1 and V is TRBV18; no reliable D call. The ends were cut back, 1 base at V and 2 bases at J, with 11 bases in the middle. Germline CDR1 and CDR2: KGHSH and LQKENI. The CDR3 is 15 amino acids. CDR3 DNA sequence: TGTGCCAGCTCACCACGGCCCCGTCCTAACACTGAAGCTTTCTTT. Its translation is CASSPRPRPNTEAFF.

The rearrangement joins TRBV7-8 to TRBJ2-5; D is perhaps TRBD1 (6 bases). The ends were cut back, 5 bases at V and 0 bases at J, with 10 bases in the middle. The V gene's germline CDR1 is SGHVS and CDR2 FQNEAQ. This CDR3 region has 14 residues. The CDR3 loop is CASSLRGHQETQYF. The DNA of the CDR3 is TGTGCCAGCAGCCTCAGGGGCCACCAAGAGACCCAGTACTTC.

This chain links TRBV11-2 with TRBJ1-1, with 7 positions matching TRBD1. The CDR3 contains 14 residues. The V gene end was trimmed by 4 bases and the J gene end by 3 bases; junction bases not matched to a gene: 5. Germline CDR1 reads SGHAT; CDR2 reads FQNNGV. CDR3 sequence: CASSSRQGYTEAFF. The CDR3 DNA is TGTGCCAGCAGCTCTCGACAGGGCTACACTGAAGCTTTCTTT.

V is TRBV28 and J is TRBJ2-7, with TRBD2 matching over 8 bases. Trimming cost V 3 bases and J 6 bases; bases outside gene matches: 13. CDR3 length: 16 amino acids. Germline lookup yields CDR1 MDHEN and CDR2 SYDVKM. CDR3 sequence (DNA): TGTGCCAGCAGTTTCCGGGCTCGGGGGGGACCCCGCGAGCAGTACGTC. This encodes CASSFRARGGPREQYV.

V usage is TRBV7-9 and J usage is TRBJ2-5; TRBD2 aligns across 9 bases. Germline trimming cut 1 base from V and 0 bases from J; bases unmatched to any gene: 6. There are 17 residues in the CDR3. Germline CDR1 reads SEHNR; CDR2 reads FQNEAQ (reference sequence). CDR3 protein: CASSLVGSGGYQETQYF. The CDR3 DNA sequence: TGTGCCAGCAGCTTAGTCGGAAGCGGGGGGTACCAAGAGACCCAGTACTTC.

The rearrangement links TRBV5-1 to TRBJ1-4; D remains unclear. V was shortened by 0 bases and J by 5 bases, with 8 bases between the two germline ends. CDR3 length: 14 amino acids. The germline V gene has CDR1 SGHRS and CDR2 YFSETQ. This CDR3 reads CASSLDSTNEKLFF. The CDR3 DNA is TGCGCCAGCAGCTTGGACAGTACCAATGAAAAACTGTTTTTT.

This clone was counted a single time. The V call is TRBV19, the J call TRBJ2-1, with 13 bases lining up with TRBD2. The CDR3 spans 17 residues. V trimming: 7 bases; J trimming: 7 bases; junction bases outside the gene matches: 13. From germline, CDR1 is LNHDA and CDR2 SQIVND (reference sequence). CDR3 sequence: CASTSSPGLAGSNEQFF. CDR3 DNA: TGTGCCAGTACCTCATCTCCGGGACTAGCGGGATCGAATGAGCAGTTCTTC.

The chain links TRBV25-1 to TRBJ1-1; D remains ambiguous. V shed 3 bases and J shed 4 bases, with 9 bases lying between them. The CDR3 spans 13 residues. Germline CDR1 and CDR2: MGHDK and SYGVNS. CDR3 in DNA: TGTGCCAGCAGTGATACAGCTATCACTGAAGCTTTCTTT. Protein: CASSDTAITEAFF.

The chain couples TRBV28 to TRBJ2-5, with 8 positions matching TRBD2. The CDR3 has 15 amino acids. Germline CDR1 MDHEN, CDR2 SYDVKM. After removal of 5 bases from V and 2 bases from J, the junction contained 7 bases not matched to a gene. CDR3 amino acids: CASSISGGRQETQYF. DNA for the CDR3: TGTGCCAGCAGTATAAGCGGGGGACGGCAAGAGACCCAGTACTTC.

The chain recombines TRBV19 with TRBJ1-5; D is unresolved. Germline CDR1 LNHDA, CDR2 SQIVND (reference sequence). The CDR3 consists of 13 residues. V lost 6 bases and J 7 bases, leaving 13 bases between the germline ends. Here the CDR3 DNA reads TGTGCCAGTAGATCCGAGGGCGTGCAGCCCCAGCATTTT. Translated, it gives CASRSEGVQPQHF.

The chain recombines TRBV6-5 with TRBJ1-1; the D is unclear. Germline V gene data show CDR1 as MNHEY and CDR2 as SVGAGI. The CDR3 extends over 13 amino acids. Deletions cut 2 bases from V and 3 bases from J, with 7 bases between. CDR3 DNA: TGTGCCAGCAGTTACGGAGGCCACACTGAAGCTTTCTTT. Translation gives CASSYGGHTEAFF.

The CDR3 nucleotides read TGTGCCAGCAGTTTAGGGGCAAAGAATTCACCCCTCCACTTT. Its protein product is CASSLGAKNSPLHF. The chain carries TRBV27 and TRBJ1-6; a weak D match, TRBD1 (5 bases). CDR3 length: 14 amino acids. V gave up 2 bases and J gave up 7 bases, with 9 bases separating them. Germline CDR1 and CDR2: MNHEY and SMNVEV (reference sequence).

This clone was observed a handful of times. The rearrangement uses TRBV9 and TRBJ2-1; 7 nucleotides match TRBD1. The CDR3 extends over 17 amino acids. The V segment lost 0 bases and the J segment 2 bases; nucleotides outside the gene matches: 8. Per germline, CDR1 SGDLS and CDR2 YYNGEE. The CDR3 DNA reads as TGTGCCAGCAGCGTAGTAGGGGGCTCTTACACCTACAATGAGCAGTTCTTC. It translates to CASSVVGGSYTYNEQFF.

This chain connects TRBV4-3 to TRBJ1-3; D is possibly TRBD1 (6 bases). The CDR3 contains 18 residues. The germline V gene has CDR1 LGHNA and CDR2 YSLEER. Trimming removed 0 bases at V and 3 bases at J, with 18 bases between. The CDR3 sequence: CASSQDPAQGSGGNTIYF. As DNA, the CDR3 is TGCGCCAGCAGCCAAGATCCGGCCCAGGGGTCCGGTGGAAACACCATATATTTT.

A single count supports this clone. V and J are TRBV7-6 and TRBJ2-1, with 12 bases lining up with TRBD2. The CDR3 spans 16 residues. The V gene's germline CDR1 is SGHVS and CDR2 FNYEAQ. Germline trimming cut 5 bases from V and 10 bases from J; bases unmatched to any gene: 12. CDR3 coding DNA: TGTGCCAGCAGCCTCCGGTTGACTAGCGGGGGTGGGGAGCAGTTCTTC. Translation gives CASSLRLTSGGGEQFF.

This clone has only one observation. V and J are TRBV7-6 and TRBJ2-5; 7 nucleotides agree with TRBD2. CDR1 is SGHVS, CDR2 FNYEAQ, per germline. With V trimmed by 5 bases and J by 4 bases, 10 bases remained unmatched. This CDR3 has 15 amino acids. The CDR3 DNA follows: TGTGCCAGCAGCCCGACGCCGGGGGGAAGAGAGACCCAGTACTTC. Protein: CASSPTPGGRETQYF.

The V gene is TRBV5-4, the J gene TRBJ1-1, with 8 bases aligning to TRBD1. The CDR3 covers 12 residues. From germline, CDR1 is SGHNT and CDR2 YYREEE (reference sequence). Unmatched junction bases numbered 7, after V lost 4 bases and J lost 11 bases. Written as DNA, the CDR3 is TGTGCCAGCAGCGCGCGACAGGGGAACGCTTTCTTT. Translation gives CASSARQGNAFF.

The V and J genes are TRBV7-2 and TRBJ2-1, with 8 bases identical to TRBD2. The V gene end was trimmed by 1 base and the J gene end by 4 bases; junction bases not matched to a gene: 6. Germline V gene data show CDR1 as SGHTA and CDR2 as FQGNSA. The CDR3 sequence is 16 residues long. In DNA, the CDR3 is TGTGCCAGCAGCTTAGGGTCAGCGGGGGTTTACAATGAGCAGTTCTTC. Translated, it gives CASSLGSAGVYNEQFF.

This chain connects TRBV6-6 to TRBJ2-7, with 8 positions matching TRBD1. This CDR3 contains 14 residues. CDR1 and CDR2 from the germline V gene are MNHNY and SVGAGI (reference sequence). The V and J ends lost 1 base and 1 base, in that order; junction bases with no gene match: 0. The CDR3 nucleotides read TGTGCCAGCAGTTACTGGACAGGGTCCTACGAGCAGTACTTC. Translation gives CASSYWTGSYEQYF.

This clone was counted only a few times. This chain joins TRBV5-4 and TRBJ1-3; possibly TRBD1 for D (6 bases). Looked up from germline, CDR1 is SGHNT and CDR2 is YYREEE (reference sequence). Trimming pared 3 bases from V and 0 bases from J, leaving 10 bases between. This CDR3 has 15 amino acids. CDR3 nucleotides: TGTGCCAGCAGCTCTGGACAGACCTCTGGAAACACCATATATTTT. Translating gives CASSSGQTSGNTIYF.